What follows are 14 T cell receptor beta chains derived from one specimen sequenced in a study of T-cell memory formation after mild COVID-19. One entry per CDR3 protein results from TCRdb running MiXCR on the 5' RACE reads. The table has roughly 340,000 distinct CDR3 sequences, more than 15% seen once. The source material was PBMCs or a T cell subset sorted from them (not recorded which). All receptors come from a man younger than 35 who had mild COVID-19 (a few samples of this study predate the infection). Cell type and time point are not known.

CDR3 loop: CASSFSGTQETQYF. The CDR3 nucleotides read TGTGCCAGCAGCTTTTCGGGGACCCAAGAGACCCAGTACTTC. The J gene is TRBJ2-5, the V gene TRBV7-2, with D tentatively TRBD1 or TRBD2 (5 bases each). The V end lost 3 bases, the J end lost 1 base, and 9 bases lay between the germline ends. Germline V gene data show CDR1 as SGHTA and CDR2 as FQGNSA. CDR3 size: 14 residues.

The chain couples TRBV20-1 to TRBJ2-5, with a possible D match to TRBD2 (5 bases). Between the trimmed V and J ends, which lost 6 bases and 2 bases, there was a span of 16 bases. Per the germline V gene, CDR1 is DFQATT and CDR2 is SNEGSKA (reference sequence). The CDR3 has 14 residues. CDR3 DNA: TGCAGTGCGGAGAAGATAGCGATACAAGAGACCCAGTACTTC. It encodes CSAEKIAIQETQYF.

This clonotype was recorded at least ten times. The CDR3 loop is CASSPGSGELFF. CDR3 bases: TGTGCCAGCAGTCCCGGGAGTGGGGAGCTGTTTTTT. The V gene is TRBV12-3 or TRBV12-4, the J gene TRBJ2-2; D might be TRBD2 (6 bases). The ends were cut back, 5 bases at V and 8 bases at J, with 9 bases in the middle. The CDR3 runs 12 residues.

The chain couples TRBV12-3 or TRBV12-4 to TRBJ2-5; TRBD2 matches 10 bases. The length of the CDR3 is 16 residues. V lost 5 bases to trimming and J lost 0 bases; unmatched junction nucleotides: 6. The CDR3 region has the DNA TGTGCCAGCAGTGGGACCCTAGCGGGGGACCAAGAGACCCAGTACTTC. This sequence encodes CASSGTLAGDQETQYF.

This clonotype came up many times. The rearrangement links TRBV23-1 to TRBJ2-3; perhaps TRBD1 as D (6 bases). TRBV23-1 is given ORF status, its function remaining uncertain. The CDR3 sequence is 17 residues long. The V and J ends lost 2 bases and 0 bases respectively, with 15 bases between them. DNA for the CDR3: TGCGCCAGCAGTCAAGGGGCAGGGGTCATTAGCACAGATACGCAGTATTTT. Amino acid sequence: CASSQGAGVISTDTQYF.

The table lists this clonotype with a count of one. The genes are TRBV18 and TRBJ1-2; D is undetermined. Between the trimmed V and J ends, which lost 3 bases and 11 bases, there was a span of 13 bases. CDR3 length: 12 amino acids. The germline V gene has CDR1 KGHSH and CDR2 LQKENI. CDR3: CASSPGNWEYTF. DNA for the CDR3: TGTGCCAGCTCACCGGGGAACTGGGAGTACACCTTC.

Here the CDR3 reads CSAASGAPGNQPQHF. The CDR3, as DNA: TGCAGTGCGGCCTCAGGAGCCCCGGGCAATCAGCCCCAGCATTTT. The chain is built from TRBV20-1 and TRBJ1-5, with D hard to call. Germline-derived CDR1 and CDR2 are DFQATT and SNEGSKA (reference sequence). The length of the CDR3 is 15 residues. Trimming took off 6 bases at V and 2 bases at J, with 17 bases between the two ends.

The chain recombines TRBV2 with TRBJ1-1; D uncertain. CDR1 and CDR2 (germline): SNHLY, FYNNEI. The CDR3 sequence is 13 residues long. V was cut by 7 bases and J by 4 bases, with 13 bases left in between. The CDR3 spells CASTDLGLTEAFF. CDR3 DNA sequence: TGTGCCAGCACGGATTTAGGTCTCACTGAAGCTTTCTTT. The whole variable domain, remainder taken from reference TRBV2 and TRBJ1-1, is EPEVTQTPSHQVTQMGQEVILRCVPISNHLYFYWYRQILGQKVEFLVSFYNNEISEKSEIFDDQFSVERPDGSNFTLKIRSTKLEDSAMYFCASTDLGLTEAFFGQGTRLTVV.

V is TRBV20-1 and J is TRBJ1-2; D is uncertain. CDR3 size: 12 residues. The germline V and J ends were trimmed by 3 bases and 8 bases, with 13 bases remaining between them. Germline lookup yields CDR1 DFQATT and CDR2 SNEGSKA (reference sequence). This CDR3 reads CSASPHAGGYTF. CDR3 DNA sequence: TGCAGTGCTAGCCCACACGCGGGGGGCTACACCTTC.

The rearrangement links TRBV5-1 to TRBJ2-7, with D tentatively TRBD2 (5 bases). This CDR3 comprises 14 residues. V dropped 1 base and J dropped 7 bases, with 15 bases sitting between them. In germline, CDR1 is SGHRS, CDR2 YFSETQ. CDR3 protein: CASSLFVDQREQYF. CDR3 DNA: TGCGCCAGCAGCTTGTTTGTGGACCAGCGGGAGCAGTACTTC.

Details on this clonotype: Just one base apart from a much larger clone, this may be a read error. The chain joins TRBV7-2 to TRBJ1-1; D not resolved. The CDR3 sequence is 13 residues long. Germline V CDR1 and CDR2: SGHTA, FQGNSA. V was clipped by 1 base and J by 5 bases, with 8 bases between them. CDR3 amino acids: CASSLGVLTEAFF. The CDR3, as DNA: TGTGCCAGCAGCTTAGGGGTTTTGACTGAAGCTTTCTTT.

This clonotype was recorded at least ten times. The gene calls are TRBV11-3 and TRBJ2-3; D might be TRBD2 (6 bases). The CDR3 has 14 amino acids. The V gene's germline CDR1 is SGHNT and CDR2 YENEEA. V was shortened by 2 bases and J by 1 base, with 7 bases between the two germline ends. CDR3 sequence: CASSLSGRTDTQYF. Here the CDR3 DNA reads TGTGCCAGCAGCTTAAGCGGGCGCACAGATACGCAGTATTTT.

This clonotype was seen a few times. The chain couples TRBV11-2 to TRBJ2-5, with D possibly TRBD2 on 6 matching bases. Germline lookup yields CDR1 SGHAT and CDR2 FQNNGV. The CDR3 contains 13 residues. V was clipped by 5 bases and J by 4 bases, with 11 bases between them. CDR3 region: CASSHGGAETQYF. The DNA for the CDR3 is TGTGCCAGCAGCCACGGAGGGGCAGAGACCCAGTACTTC.

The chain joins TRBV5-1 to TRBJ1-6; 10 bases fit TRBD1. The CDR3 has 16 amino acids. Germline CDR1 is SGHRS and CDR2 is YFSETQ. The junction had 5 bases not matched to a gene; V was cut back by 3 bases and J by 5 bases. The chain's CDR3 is CASSSIGQGDNSPLHF. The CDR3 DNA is TGCGCCAGCAGCTCCATAGGACAGGGGGATAATTCACCCCTCCACTTT.